This is a list of T cell receptor beta chains from one sample in a study of shared clonotypes between healthy human individuals. Using immunoSEQ multiplex PCR, the repertoire was profiled, and TCRdb retains in-frame clones only, with some absent. The data show approximately 500,000 clones, roughly 78% seen once. The sequenced sample was PBMCs. These receptors were collected from a woman aged 40 to 55 in good health. Some clones in this sample may be carry-over from other donors' samples. Both conserved end residues are trimmed from each CDR3. The order of the fields is V gene, J gene, clone size, CDR3 protein. The listing skips clone size in some rows; elsewhere it reads once, few, many or a size class.

v_call: TRBV5-1; j_call: TRBJ2-7; clone_size: NA; cdr3_aa: ASSLTRTSGRYEQY
v_call: TRBV7-3; j_call: TRBJ2-1; clone_size: NA; cdr3_aa: ASSLTSRGISYNEQF
v_call: TRBV7-9; j_call: TRBJ2-1; clone_size: few; cdr3_aa: ASSHLAGRAGLMQF
v_call: TRBV15; j_call: TRBJ2-1; clone_size: NA; cdr3_aa: ATSRGGEGRGDEQF
v_call: TRBV7-9; j_call: TRBJ2-7; clone_size: NA; cdr3_aa: ASSPRTRDRDYEQY
v_call: TRBV19; j_call: TRBJ2-5; clone_size: NA; cdr3_aa: ASSKTRGSGQETQY
v_call: TRBV29-1; j_call: TRBJ2-3; clone_size: NA; cdr3_aa: SVAVRGGTDTQY
v_call: TRBV7-3; j_call: TRBJ2-2; clone_size: NA; cdr3_aa: ASSLSNTGELF
v_call: TRBV11-3; j_call: TRBJ1-1; clone_size: NA; cdr3_aa: ASSLDFSPEEEAF
v_call: TRBV11-3; j_call: TRBJ2-2; clone_size: NA; cdr3_aa: ASSLRSGRDITGELF
v_call: TRBV5-5; j_call: TRBJ1-2; clone_size: NA; cdr3_aa: ASSLGLGDYGYT
v_call: TRBV2; j_call: TRBJ2-2; clone_size: NA; cdr3_aa: ASSEGPRGPGELF
v_call: TRBV5-1; j_call: TRBJ2-5; clone_size: NA; cdr3_aa: ASSLAEGGAVTQY
v_call: TRBV19; j_call: TRBJ1-4; clone_size: NA; cdr3_aa: ASSILRGGPNEKLF
v_call: TRBV10-3; j_call: TRBJ1-2; clone_size: NA; cdr3_aa: AISEGAGTRGYT
v_call: TRBV7-2; j_call: TRBJ1-1; clone_size: NA; cdr3_aa: ASSGGTLNTEAF
v_call: TRBV19; j_call: TRBJ2-2; clone_size: NA; cdr3_aa: ASSMAGQGIFGELF
v_call: TRBV27; j_call: TRBJ2-5; clone_size: NA; cdr3_aa: ASSLLAGGRETQY
v_call: TRBV11-2; j_call: TRBJ2-5; clone_size: NA; cdr3_aa: ASSLTGKETQY
v_call: TRBV7-3; j_call: TRBJ2-5; clone_size: few; cdr3_aa: ASSLGPQETQY
v_call: TRBV4-2; j_call: TRBJ2-1; clone_size: NA; cdr3_aa: ASSQERTSRSYNEQF
v_call: TRBV4-2; j_call: TRBJ2-7; clone_size: NA; cdr3_aa: ASSQPGAPYEQY
v_call: TRBV7-9; j_call: TRBJ1-2; clone_size: NA; cdr3_aa: ASSEQGTNYGYT
v_call: TRBV4-1; j_call: TRBJ2-7; clone_size: NA; cdr3_aa: ASSQEGRSSYEQY
v_call: TRBV7-2; j_call: TRBJ1-2; clone_size: NA; cdr3_aa: ATGRAILDYGYT
v_call: TRBV7-6; j_call: TRBJ2-7; clone_size: NA; cdr3_aa: ASSLEGQSSYEQY
v_call: TRBV15; j_call: TRBJ2-1; clone_size: NA; cdr3_aa: ATSRPPKREGYNEQF
v_call: TRBV27; j_call: TRBJ1-2; clone_size: NA; cdr3_aa: ASRTQGWDGYT
v_call: TRBV27; j_call: TRBJ1-1; clone_size: NA; cdr3_aa: ATPPGDTEAF
v_call: TRBV30; j_call: TRBJ1-4; clone_size: NA; cdr3_aa: AWSATNEKLF
v_call: TRBV2; j_call: TRBJ1-2; clone_size: NA; cdr3_aa: ASSENVDSYGYT
v_call: TRBV28; j_call: TRBJ1-1; clone_size: NA; cdr3_aa: ASRPPGRANTEAF
v_call: TRBV6-4; j_call: TRBJ1-1; clone_size: few; cdr3_aa: ASSRDSNTEAF
v_call: TRBV7-8; j_call: TRBJ2-4; clone_size: NA; cdr3_aa: ASSLVSRGIQY
v_call: TRBV7-9; j_call: TRBJ2-5; clone_size: NA; cdr3_aa: ASSAGGQYVVTQY
v_call: TRBV6-5; j_call: TRBJ2-5; clone_size: few; cdr3_aa: ASKWRSLGEQY
v_call: TRBV5-1; j_call: TRBJ2-7; clone_size: NA; cdr3_aa: ASTFGSGSGYEQY
v_call: TRBV18; j_call: TRBJ1-4; clone_size: NA; cdr3_aa: ASYSDLNEKLF
v_call: TRBV10-3; j_call: TRBJ1-2; clone_size: NA; cdr3_aa: AIYGGQGAFYGYT
v_call: TRBV27; j_call: TRBJ2-7; clone_size: NA; cdr3_aa: ASSLSIGNEQY
v_call: TRBV5-1; j_call: TRBJ1-6; clone_size: once; cdr3_aa: ASSLDRGNSPLH
v_call: TRBV4-1; j_call: TRBJ2-7; clone_size: NA; cdr3_aa: ASSQGREGVFEQY
v_call: TRBV7-2; j_call: TRBJ2-5; clone_size: NA; cdr3_aa: ASSLTTLQETQY
v_call: TRBV18; j_call: TRBJ2-5; clone_size: NA; cdr3_aa: ASSPPSLETQY
v_call: TRBV6-1; j_call: TRBJ1-2; clone_size: NA; cdr3_aa: ASSEAGRDGYT
v_call: TRBV7-9; j_call: TRBJ1-4; clone_size: NA; cdr3_aa: ASSTTDLATNEKLF
v_call: TRBV6-6; j_call: TRBJ1-4; clone_size: NA; cdr3_aa: ASSYSEPATNEKLF
v_call: TRBV5-6; j_call: TRBJ2-5; clone_size: NA; cdr3_aa: ASSLTLGQETQY
v_call: TRBV11-2; j_call: TRBJ1-2; clone_size: NA; cdr3_aa: ASSTPRTGLSGYT